These 12 T cell receptor beta chains were sequenced from one sample in a study of shared clonotypes between healthy human individuals. TCRdb keeps only in-frame clones here, not all; method: immunoSEQ multiplex PCR. The sample carries about 1.1 million clones, 60% to 80% recorded once. The sample taken for sequencing was memory CD4+ T cells from PBMCs. The subset was: CD45RA-negative fraction. The receptors derive from a man aged 18 to 35 in good health. Some clones in this sample may be carry-over from other donors' samples.

This sequence joins TRBV5-1 and TRBJ2-3, with 7 bases aligning to TRBD1. Germline CDR1 and CDR2: SGHRS and YFSETQ. Trimming took 3 bases from V and 7 from J; bases not matched to a gene: 11. The CDR3 contains 15 residues. The CDR3 DNA follows: TGCGCCAGCAGCTCTGTGCCCAGGGGGAGATATACGCAGTATTTT. Encoded protein: CASSSVPRGRYTQYF.

This chain joins TRBV2 and TRBJ1-4, with D perhaps matching TRBD1 (5 bases). This CDR3 comprises 12 residues. Trimming pared 7 bases from V and 7 bases from J, leaving 10 bases between. Germline loops: CDR1 SNHLY, CDR2 FYNNEI. The CDR3 here is CASKWGGEKLFF. CDR3 nucleotide sequence: TGTGCCAGCAAGTGGGGGGGTGAAAAACTGTTTTTT.

The rearrangement joins TRBV5-4 to TRBJ1-2; 8 bases are shared with TRBD1. The CDR3 is 13 amino acids. Germline V gene sequence: CDR1 SGHNT, CDR2 YYREEE (reference sequence). The junction had 3 bases not matched to a gene; V was cut back by 2 bases and J by 6 bases. The chain's CDR3 is CASSFGQGHGYTF. The CDR3 bases are TGTGCCAGCAGCTTCGGACAGGGCCATGGCTACACCTTC.

This clone was recorded only once. V usage is TRBV10-3 and J usage is TRBJ2-1; no firm D call. Between the trimmed V and J ends, which lost 2 bases and 7 bases, there was a span of 12 bases. This CDR3 is built from 14 residues. Germline V gives CDR1 ENHRY, CDR2 SYGVKD. The CDR3, as DNA: TGTGCCATCAGTGAGACCCAGTGGGGTAATGAGCAGTTCTTC. It is translated as CAISETQWGNEQFF.

This sequence joins TRBV10-3 and TRBJ2-5; 9 nucleotides match TRBD2. Losses at the gene ends were 3 bases for V and 3 bases for J; bases not matched to a gene: 14. CDR3 length: 18 residues. CDR1 and CDR2 (germline): ENHRY, SYGVKD. The CDR3 bases are TGTGCCATCAGTGACGTATCCGGAAAGACTAGCGGAGAAGAGACCCAGTACTTC. Protein product: CAISDVSGKTSGEETQYF.

V usage is TRBV5-1 and J usage is TRBJ1-1, with D perhaps matching TRBD1 (6 bases). CDR3 size: 14 residues. Per the germline V gene, CDR1 is SGHRS and CDR2 is YFSETQ. The V end was cut by 2 bases, the J end by 4 bases, with 12 bases between. CDR3 residues: CASSFKQGPTEAFF. CDR3 in DNA: TGCGCCAGCAGCTTCAAACAGGGACCCACTGAAGCTTTCTTT.

The V and J genes are TRBV6-5 and TRBJ1-2; D gene unclear. This CDR3 comprises 15 residues. Per the germline V gene, CDR1 is MNHEY and CDR2 is SVGAGI. The V and J ends lost 7 bases and 4 bases respectively, with 19 bases between them. The CDR3 loop is CASTRTVGRGYGYTF. CDR3 nucleotide sequence: TGTGCCAGCACTAGGACCGTAGGCAGAGGCTATGGCTACACCTTC.

At least ten counts were recorded for this clone. This chain links TRBV5-4 with TRBJ2-1, with D possibly TRBD1 on 5 matching bases. Trimming cost V 3 bases and J 8 bases, with 15 bases left between them. Germline V gene sequence: CDR1 SGHNT, CDR2 YYREEE (reference sequence). The CDR3 extends over 14 amino acids. The CDR3 DNA follows: TGTGCCAGCAGCTCGCAGGGAAGGAAGTATGAGCAGTTCTTC. Translating gives CASSSQGRKYEQFF.

This chain connects TRBV10-3 to TRBJ1-5; 8 nucleotides align to TRBD1. Germline V CDR1 and CDR2: ENHRY, SYGVKD. This CDR3 has 15 residues. V was pared by 4 bases and J by 6 bases, with 8 bases of the junction left unmatched. The DNA of the CDR3 is TGTGCCATCAGTGCCGACAGGGGCGGCGGTCAGCCCCAGCATTTT. Amino acid sequence: CAISADRGGGQPQHF.

This clone appeared once. This chain uses TRBV11-2 with TRBJ2-5; 7 nucleotides align to TRBD1. The J call may be wrong; the DNA end is better matched by TRBJ2-7. CDR3 length equals 14 residues. CDR1 and CDR2 (germline): SGHAT, FQNNGV. This CDR3 is CASSAPGQTYEQYF. The CDR3 DNA reads TGTGCCAGCAGTGCGCCGGGACAGACCTACGAGCAGTACTTC.

The chain recombines TRBV7-2 with TRBJ2-5; D remains ambiguous. The V gene lost 5 bases and the J gene lost 5 bases, with 18 bases spanning the gap. The CDR3 sequence is 15 residues long. Germline CDR1 and CDR2: SGHTA and FQGNSA. The CDR3 sequence: CASSRGFLGAETQYF. As DNA, the CDR3 is TGTGCCAGCAGCCGAGGTTTCTTGGGTGCGGAGACCCAGTACTTC.

The V gene is TRBV21-1, the J gene TRBJ1-2; the table gives TRBD1 as D, unverified against the DNA. TRBV21-1 is a pseudogene. CDR3 length: 16 residues. CDR3 residues: CASSKSKGPANYGYTF. The DNA of the CDR3 is TGTGCCAGCAGCAAATCGAAGGGGCCGGCTAACTATGGCTACACCTTC.